This T cell receptor (beta chain) was identified during a study of cytotoxic CD8 clonotypes in ibrutinib-treated CLL (dated by TCRdb to the early 2020s). Regarding the complete study: The cohort included around 15 treatment-naive and approximately twelve relapsed/refractory patients; 17 were IGHV unmutated. Responses were partial in 24 patients and complete in 2; after median approximately 69 months follow-up, some 15 stayed in remission and approximately twelve progressed. Samples at response were collected after a median of about 12 months of treatment, with a range of about 6 to 40 months. On average, each sample had about 250,000 productive templates and more than 85,000 productive rearrangements. Longitudinal samples were available for about 30% of the roughly 86 trial participants. Cryopreserved peripheral blood mononuclear cells were collected at three points: before therapy, at response, and at either sustained remission or disease progression. Patients were still on ibrutinib when every remission and progressive disease sample was collected. Points the paper makes about the study in general: Lymph node repertoires were not examined, and the timing of sampling was not matched between patients in sustained remission and those whose disease progressed. At baseline, clonality was higher than in age-matched healthy donors and showed a strong correlation with circulating CD8+ T-cell counts. An increase in clonality was observed at ibrutinib response, with clonality remaining stable during sustained remission and falling back toward baseline at progression. Public clonotypes were rare and either shrank or stayed stable during treatment, and the rise in clonality at ibrutinib response reflected expansion of private clonotypes.

The goal of deep resolution MiSeq sequencing was a depth between 1 in 1 million and 1 in 200,000 T cells, and coverage averaged 10x per clonotype. The immunoSEQ hsTCRB Kit was used to generate the TCR beta libraries. The authors' pipeline ran thus. Data were analyzed with ImmunoSEQ Data Assistant and ImmunoSEQ Analyzer, with V, D and J genes assigned per IMGT definitions. Clonality, with values ranging from 0 to 1, was calculated as one minus the normalized Shannon entropy of productive rearrangement frequencies. Public clonotype analysis was restricted to overrepresented clonotypes comprising at least 0.05% of each patient's repertoire. About a dozen age-matched healthy donor repertoires from immuneACCESS served as clonality controls. The clones in this table, taken by TCRdb from immuneACCESS, are in-frame only. Not every clone is retained; where verified, under half of the shortfall comes from an unresolved V gene, and the cause of the rest is unknown. The D gene and trimming were derived from the DNA, and the V and J assignments and clone size from that table. This sample gives hundreds of thousands of clones in total; about three quarters of them show up just once. The ten biggest clones cover roughly 15% of the sample.

Relative to germline, V is missing 5 bases and J is missing 0 bases, with 8 bases of the junction outside any gene match. The CDR3 contains 17 residues, cysteine and phenylalanine counted. Solely the CDR3 DNA is kept, with 51 bases framed from the first base. As encoded in the germline V gene (reference sequence), CDR1 is PRHDT while CDR2 is FYEKMQ. The time point label for this specimen denotes: approximately 25 months on ibrutinib. Around 1.8 micrograms of genomic DNA were extracted from cryopreserved PBMCs for TCR beta library preparation. Longitudinal blood samples from CLL patients on ibrutinib monotherapy were analyzed using high-throughput TCR beta sequencing. The patients took part in an open-label, single-center phase 2 trial of ibrutinib monotherapy. With regard to this clone: Which antigen it targets is not known. The sample holds no much larger clone one base away, and base qualities are not on file.

This clonotype was obtained from a human donor with chronic lymphocytic leukemia. The chain employs TRBV13 and TRBJ2-7; TRBD2 lines up with 12 middle nucleotides. The sample consisted of PBMCs, taken after 24 months of ibrutinib treatment. CDR3 reads: CASSTRTSGTSSYEQYF. In nucleotide form, the sequence is TGTGCCAGCAGCACCCGGACTAGCGGGACGAGCTCCTACGAGCAGTACTTC. Outside the CDR3, residues come from the reference TRBV13 and TRBJ2-7 proteins, so the full variable domain is: AAGVIQSPRHLIKEKRETATLKCYPIPRHDTVYWYQQGPGQDPQFLISFYEKMQSDKGSIPDRFSAQQFSDYHSELNMSSLELGDSALYFCASSTRTSGTSSYEQYFGPGTRLTVT.